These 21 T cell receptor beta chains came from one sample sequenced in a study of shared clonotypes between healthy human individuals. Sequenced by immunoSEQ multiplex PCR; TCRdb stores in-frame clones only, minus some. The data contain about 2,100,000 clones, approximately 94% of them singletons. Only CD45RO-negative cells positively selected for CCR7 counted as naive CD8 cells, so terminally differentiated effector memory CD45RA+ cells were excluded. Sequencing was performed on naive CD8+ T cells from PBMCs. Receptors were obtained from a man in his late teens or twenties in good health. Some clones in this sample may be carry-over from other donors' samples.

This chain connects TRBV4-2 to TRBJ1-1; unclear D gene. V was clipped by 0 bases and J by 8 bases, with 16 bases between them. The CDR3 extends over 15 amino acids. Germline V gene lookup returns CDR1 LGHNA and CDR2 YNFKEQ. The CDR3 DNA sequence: TGTGCCAGCAGCCAAGAGTCCGCGGACTTACCCGAAGCTTTCTTT. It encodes CASSQESADLPEAFF.

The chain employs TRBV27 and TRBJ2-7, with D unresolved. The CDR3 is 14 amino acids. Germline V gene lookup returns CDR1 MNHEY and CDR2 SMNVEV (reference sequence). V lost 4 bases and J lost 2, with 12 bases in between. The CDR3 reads CASSWAGTTYEQYF. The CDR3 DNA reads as TGTGCCAGCAGTTGGGCAGGAACGACCTACGAGCAGTACTTC.

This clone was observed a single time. In DNA, the CDR3 is TGTGCCATCAGTGAGTCGAGTACCTTAGCCAAAAACATTCAGTACTTC. Translated, it gives CAISESSTLAKNIQYF. The chain combines TRBV10-3 with TRBJ2-4; D is uncertain. V lost 0 bases and J lost 0, with 9 bases in between. This CDR3 has 16 amino acids. Germline CDR1 and CDR2: ENHRY and SYGVKD.

In nucleotides, the CDR3 is TGTGCCAGCAGCAGACCAGGAGACTCCTACGAGCAGTACTTC. Protein: CASSRPGDSYEQYF. The chain has TRBV11-2 and TRBJ2-7, with unresolved D. CDR3 size: 14 residues. The germline V gene has CDR1 SGHAT and CDR2 FQNNGV. The V end was cut by 5 bases, the J end by 0 bases, with 11 bases between.

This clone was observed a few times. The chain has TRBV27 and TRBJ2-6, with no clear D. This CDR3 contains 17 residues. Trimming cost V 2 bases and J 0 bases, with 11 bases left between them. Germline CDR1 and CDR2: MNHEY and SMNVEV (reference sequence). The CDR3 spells CASSLAGRYSGANVLTF. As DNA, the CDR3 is TGTGCCAGCAGTTTAGCAGGACGTTACTCTGGGGCCAACGTCCTGACTTTC. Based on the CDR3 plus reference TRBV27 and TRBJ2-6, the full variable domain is EAQVTQNPRYLITVTGKKLTVTCSQNMNHEYMSWYRQDPGLGLRQIYYSMNVEVTDKGDVPEGYKVSRKEKRNFPLILESPSPNQTSLYFCASSLAGRYSGANVLTFGAGSRLTVL.

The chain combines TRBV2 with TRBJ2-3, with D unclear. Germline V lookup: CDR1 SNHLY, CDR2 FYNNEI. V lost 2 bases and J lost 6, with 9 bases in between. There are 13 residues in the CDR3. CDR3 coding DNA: TGTGCCAGCAGTGAACAGACTCGGGATACGCAGTATTTT. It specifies CASSEQTRDTQYF.

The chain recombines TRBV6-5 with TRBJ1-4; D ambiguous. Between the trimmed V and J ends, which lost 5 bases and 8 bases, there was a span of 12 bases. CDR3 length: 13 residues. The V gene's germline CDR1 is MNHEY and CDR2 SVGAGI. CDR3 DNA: TGTGCCAGCAGTCCCTCGGATCCGGAAAAACTGTTTTTT. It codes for CASSPSDPEKLFF.

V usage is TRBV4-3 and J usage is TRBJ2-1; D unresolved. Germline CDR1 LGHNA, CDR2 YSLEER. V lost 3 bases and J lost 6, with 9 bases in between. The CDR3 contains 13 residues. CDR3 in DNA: TGCGCCAGCAGCCATTTGTTGAGCAATGAGCAGTTCTTC. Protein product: CASSHLLSNEQFF.

CDR3: CSVAGTSRAYEQYF. The CDR3 nucleotides are TGCAGCGTTGCCGGGACTAGCAGAGCCTACGAGCAGTACTTC. The chain uses TRBV29-1 and TRBJ2-7; 9 bases match TRBD2. Trimming cost V 4 bases and J 2 bases; bases outside gene matches: 6. The CDR3 length is 14 residues. Per germline, CDR1 SQVTM and CDR2 ANQGSEA.

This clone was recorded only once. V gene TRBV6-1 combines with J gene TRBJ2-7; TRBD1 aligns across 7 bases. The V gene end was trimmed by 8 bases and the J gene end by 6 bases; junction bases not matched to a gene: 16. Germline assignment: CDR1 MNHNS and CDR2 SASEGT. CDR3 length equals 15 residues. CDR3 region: CASPLTGAPGGEQYF. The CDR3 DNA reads TGTGCCAGCCCTCTAACAGGGGCCCCAGGGGGCGAGCAGTACTTC.

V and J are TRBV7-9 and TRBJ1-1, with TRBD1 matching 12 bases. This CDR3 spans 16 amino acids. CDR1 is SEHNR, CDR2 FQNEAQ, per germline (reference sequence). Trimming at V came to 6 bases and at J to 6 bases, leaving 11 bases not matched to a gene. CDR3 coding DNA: TGTGCCAGCAGGTCCGGGACAGGGGGCGCAAATTCTGAAGCTTTCTTT. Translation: CASRSGTGGANSEAFF.

The CDR3 protein is CASSYAKGTGFGYTF. Here the CDR3 DNA reads TGTGCCAGCAGTTACGCGAAGGGGACAGGGTTTGGCTACACCTTC. The chain has TRBV6-5 and TRBJ1-2, with 9 nucleotides matching TRBD1. V lost 2 bases, J lost 7 bases, and 8 bases stayed unmatched. Germline CDR1 reads MNHEY; CDR2 reads SVGAGI. This CDR3 has 15 amino acids.

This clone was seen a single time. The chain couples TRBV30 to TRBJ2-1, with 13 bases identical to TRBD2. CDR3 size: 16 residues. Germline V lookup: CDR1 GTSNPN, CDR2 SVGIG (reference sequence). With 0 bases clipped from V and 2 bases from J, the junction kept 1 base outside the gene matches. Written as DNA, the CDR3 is TGTGCCTGGAGTGTAGGGACTAGCGGGACCTACAATGAGCAGTTCTTC. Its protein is CAWSVGTSGTYNEQFF.

DNA of the CDR3: TGTGCCAGTAGTGTACTATCCGGGAACACTGAAGCTTTCTTT. This encodes CASSVLSGNTEAFF. V usage is TRBV19 and J usage is TRBJ1-1; no definite D call. This CDR3 region has 14 residues. The germline gives CDR1 LNHDA, CDR2 SQIVND (reference sequence). V was shortened by 5 bases and J by 1 base, with 11 bases between the two germline ends.

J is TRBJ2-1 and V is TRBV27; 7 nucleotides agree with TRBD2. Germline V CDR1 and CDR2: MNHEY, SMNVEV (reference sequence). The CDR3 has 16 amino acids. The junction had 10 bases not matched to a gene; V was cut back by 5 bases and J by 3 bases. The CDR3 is CASSPRGKRDYNEQFF. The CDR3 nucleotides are TGTGCCAGCAGTCCACGGGGGAAGCGGGACTACAATGAGCAGTTCTTC.

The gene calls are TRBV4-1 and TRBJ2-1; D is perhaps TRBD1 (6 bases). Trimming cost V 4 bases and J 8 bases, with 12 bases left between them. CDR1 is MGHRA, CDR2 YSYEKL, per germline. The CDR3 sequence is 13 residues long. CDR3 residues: CASSPYRDDEQFF. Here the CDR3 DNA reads TGCGCCAGCAGCCCTTACAGGGACGATGAGCAGTTCTTC.

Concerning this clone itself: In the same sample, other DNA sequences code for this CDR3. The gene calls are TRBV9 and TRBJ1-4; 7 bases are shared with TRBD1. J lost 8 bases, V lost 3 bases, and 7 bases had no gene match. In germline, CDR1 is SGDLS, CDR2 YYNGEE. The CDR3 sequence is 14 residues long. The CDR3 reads CASSARDRGEKLFF. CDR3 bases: TGTGCCAGCAGCGCGCGGGACAGAGGAGAAAAACTGTTTTTT.

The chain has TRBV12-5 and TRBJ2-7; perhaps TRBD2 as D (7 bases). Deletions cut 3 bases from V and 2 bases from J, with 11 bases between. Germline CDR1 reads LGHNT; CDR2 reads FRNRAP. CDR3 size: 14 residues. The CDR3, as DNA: TGTGCTAGTGGTTTCGGGGGGCCGCCCTACGAGCAGTACTTC. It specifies CASGFGGPPYEQYF.

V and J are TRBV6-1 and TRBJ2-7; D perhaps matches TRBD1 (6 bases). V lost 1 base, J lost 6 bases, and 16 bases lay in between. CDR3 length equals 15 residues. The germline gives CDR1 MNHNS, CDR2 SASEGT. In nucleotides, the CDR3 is TGTGCCAGCAGTGAAGTTTGGCAGGGGACCTCCGAGCAGTACTTC. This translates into CASSEVWQGTSEQYF.

The CDR3 nucleotides read TGTGCCAGCAGCCACAGGGGTTCCTACGAGCAGTACTTC. Translating it yields CASSHRGSYEQYF. This chain joins TRBV27 and TRBJ2-7; 7 nucleotides align to TRBD1. CDR3 length: 13 residues. The V gene's germline CDR1 is MNHEY and CDR2 SMNVEV (reference sequence). V lost 6 bases and J lost 1; bases outside the gene matches: 3.

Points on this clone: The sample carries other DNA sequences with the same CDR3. The CDR3 reads CASSLGGGSYEQYF. CDR3 nucleotides: TGTGCCAGCAGCTTGGGGGGCGGATCCTACGAGCAGTACTTC. The chain employs TRBV5-6 and TRBJ2-7; D might be TRBD1 (5 bases). The length of the CDR3 is 14 residues. CDR1 is SGHDT and CDR2 is YYEEEE in the germline V gene. V was pared by 0 bases and J by 1 base, with 8 bases between.